The table lists the clone carrying this TCR beta chain with many counts. What it binds is not known. From 2 million PBMCs stored at -80 C, the unsorted libraries were generated. TCRdb reprocessed the 5' RACE reads via MiXCR and lists one record per CDR3 protein. This table has tens of thousands of distinct CDR3 sequences, less than 15% appearing once. This specimen belongs to a study of neurological immune-mediated disorders. Study results and limitations: The most TCR clonal expansion was seen in HTLV-1-associated myelopathy, and the least was seen in multiple sclerosis, which fell below healthy controls.

CDR3 length equals 13 residues. Trimming shortened V by 10 bases and J by 4 bases, and 16 bases separated the two germline ends. The V gene is TRBV12-3 or TRBV12-4, the J gene TRBJ1-1; D is undetermined. This receptor was obtained from a woman aged 50 to 65 with HTLV-1-associated myelopathy (HAM/TSP). Sequenced material: PBMCs. The CDR3, as DNA: TGTGCCACCACATCCCAGGCGGGCACTGAAGCTTTCTTT. Translation: CATTSQAGTEAFF.